The clone carrying this TCR beta chain was seen repeatedly, ten times or more. TCRdb keeps only in-frame clones here, not all; method: immunoSEQ multiplex PCR. The sample has 200,000 to 250,000 clones, 80% seen once; the top ten hold more than 7%. This sample is drawn from a study of blood T cell repertoires in COVID-19. Study context: The cDNA or gDNA used as material had been derived from T cells, B-cell-depleted T cells, or PBMCs.

V lost 1 base and J 4 bases, leaving 13 bases between the germline ends. Germline V gene sequence: CDR1 SGHVS, CDR2 FQNEAQ. CDR3 length: 15 amino acids. The sequence was obtained from a woman between 65 and 79 years old with acute or convalescent COVID-19. Material for sequencing was peripheral blood. The chain employs TRBV7-8 and TRBJ1-1; tentative D call: TRBD1 (5 bases). The CDR3 region is CASSLVFGGFTEAFF. Written as DNA, the CDR3 is TGTGCCAGCAGCTTAGTTTTCGGGGGGTTCACTGAAGCTTTCTTT. The full variable domain, completed using reference TRBV7-8 and TRBJ1-1, is GAGVSQSPRYKVAKRGQDVALRCDPISGHVSLFWYQQALGQGPEFLTYFQNEAQLDKSGLPSDRFFAERPEGSVSTLKIQRTQQEDSAVYLCASSLVFGGFTEAFFGQGTRLTVV.